The T cell receptor beta chain described here comes from a study of T cell repertoires in cytomegalovirus infection. Study-level findings and limits: CMV-specific TCR beta clonotypes restricted by HLA-C were the ones dominating the ex vivo response.

This clonotype has a handful of counts. Its antigen is not known. CDR3 size: 14 residues. Trimming stripped 0 bases from V and 1 base from J, with 9 bases between. Germline V gene lookup returns CDR1 DFQATT and CDR2 SNEGSKA (reference sequence). TCRdb itself ran the reads through MiXCR, one entry per CDR3 protein. The sample carries some 400,000 distinct CDR3 sequences, around 18% recorded once. The source of this sequence is a human donor in good health (CMV status not recorded). Some clones in this sample may be carry-over from other donors' samples. Sequenced material: PBMCs. V and J are TRBV20-1 and TRBJ1-1; D gene uncertain. CDR3 sequence (DNA): TGCAGTGCTAGAGATTGGCCAAGGAACACTGAAGCTTTCTTT. This codes for CSARDWPRNTEAFF.